The rows below give T cell receptor beta chains drawn from one sample of a study of a mutant IDH1 vaccine in newly diagnosed glioma. Their antigen targets remain unknown. Sequencing used immunoSEQ multiplex PCR; TCRdb keeps in-frame clones, though not all of them. Among 56,000 or so clones listed, around three quarters were seen once. Sequences were derived from PBMCs, sampled from a glioma patient whose treatment included an IDH1 peptide vaccine. The receptors shown here come from a woman between 40 and 50 years old with glioma. Some clones in this sample may be carry-over from other donors' samples. CDR3s include the opening cysteine and the closing phenylalanine or tryptophan. D genes are given only for firm matches.

V gene	J gene	D gene	CDR3 protein
TRBV7-2	TRBJ1-5	NA	CASSLVATEQYSNQPQHF
TRBV29-1	TRBJ2-3	NA	CSVEDPRIGGQYF
TRBV6-5	TRBJ2-7	NA	CASSLTFASYEQYF
TRBV12-5	TRBJ2-3	NA	CASGSPGAADTQYF
TRBV5-6	TRBJ1-4	NA	CASSLGRRANEKLFF
TRBV6-5	TRBJ1-1	NA	CASSVTGWAEAFF
TRBV6-1	TRBJ1-5	NA	CASSVYTGTNQPQHF
TRBV10-1	TRBJ1-2	NA	CAGTLRTANYGYTF
TRBV19	TRBJ1-2	TRBD1	CAIRTGGFSDGYTF
TRBV2	TRBJ1-5	NA	CASMRNPNQPQHF
TRBV2	TRBJ2-7	NA	CASSESKQVYEQYF
TRBV5-1	TRBJ2-5	NA	CASSLRLRIGTQYF
TRBV9	TRBJ1-1	NA	CASSVERSWGAEAFF
TRBV19	TRBJ2-6	TRBD1	CASSPTTGLHSGANVLTF
TRBV2	TRBJ1-3	TRBD1	CASSAETGRYTIYF
TRBV11-2	TRBJ2-7	NA	CASSLHPGYEQYF
TRBV19	TRBJ1-5	NA	CASSSGPQHF
TRBV15	TRBJ2-5	TRBD1	CATSRAQGAGETQYF
TRBV11-1	TRBJ1-5	NA	CASSLVRYPSNQPQHF
TRBV19	TRBJ1-1	NA	CASSTSGPTWNTEAFF
TRBV14	TRBJ2-4	TRBD2	CASSRSKLAGKNIQYF
TRBV2	TRBJ2-1	NA	CASCGVDFSYNEQFF
TRBV9	TRBJ2-5	NA	CASSVDRGRETQYF
TRBV11-2	TRBJ1-6	NA	CASSLGDRPSPLHF
TRBV6-6	TRBJ2-7	NA	CASSYSNRRTYEQYF
TRBV11-2	TRBJ2-2	TRBD2	CASSLVLSGKSGELFF
TRBV4-1	TRBJ2-1	NA	CASSQVRVYEQFF